Listed below are T cell receptor beta chains from one sample, sequenced in a study of control samples from healthy donors and cancer patients. Profiled with immunoSEQ multiplex PCR; TCRdb holds only in-frame clones, not every one. The sample consists of around 29,000 clones, approximately 79% of them appearing once. The sample taken for sequencing was PBMCs. All receptors come from a man aged 55 to 70 with head and neck cancer. Both conserved end residues are part of each CDR3. A D gene is named only where the DNA matches it firmly. Not every row has a clone size; where given, it reads once, few, many or a size class.

TGTGCCAGCAGCATGCAGGGTGAAGAAAAACTGTTTTTT,CASSMQGEEKLFF,TRBV7-9,TRBJ1-4,few,NA
TGTGCCAGCAGTGAATTGGGTTCGAAGCAGCAGTACTTC,CASSELGSKQQYF,TRBV25-1,TRBJ2-7,once,NA
TGCGCCAGCAGTCCCCGGGACAGTCAAAACATTCAGTACTTC,CASSPRDSQNIQYF,TRBV23-1,TRBJ2-4,NA,TRBD1
TGTGCCAGCAGCTTATCCCGGACAGGGGTAGGAAACACCATATATTTT,CASSLSRTGVGNTIYF,TRBV11-2,TRBJ1-3,NA,TRBD1
TGTGCCAGCAGCCAAGCCCACCAACTAGCGGGAGGGAAAAACGAGCAGTACTTC,CASSQAHQLAGGKNEQYF,TRBV3-1/TRBV3-2,TRBJ2-7,few,TRBD2
TGTGCCAGCTCACCCGATTATTTCCGAAATTCTGGGGCCAACGTCCTGACTTTC,CASSPDYFRNSGANVLTF,TRBV18,TRBJ2-6,NA,NA
TGTGCCAGCAGTCCACAAGAGACCCAGTACTTC,CASSPQETQYF,TRBV2,TRBJ2-5,NA,NA
TGTGCCAGCAGCTTGTGGCCCCCGGACAGGGACTATGGCTACACCTTC,CASSLWPPDRDYGYTF,TRBV5-6,TRBJ1-2,NA,TRBD1
TGTGCCAGCACCCGGAGAAACTATGGCTACACCTTC,CASTRRNYGYTF,TRBV6-5,TRBJ1-2,NA,NA
TGTGCCAGCAGCTTGGAGGTTTTCACCTCTGGAAACACCATATATTTT,CASSLEVFTSGNTIYF,TRBV5-8,TRBJ1-3,NA,NA
TGTGCCAGCAGTTTCGACGGACAGCGCGGTGGTGAGCAGTTCTTC,CASSFDGQRGGEQFF,TRBV28,TRBJ2-1,few,NA
TGTGCCATCAGTGAGTCCGTGGGACTTGGGAATTCACCCCTCCACTTT,CAISESVGLGNSPLHF,TRBV10-3,TRBJ1-6,NA,NA
TGTGCCAGCACAGCTACCTCGAACACCGGGGAGCTGTTTTTT,CASTATSNTGELFF,TRBV28,TRBJ2-2,few,NA
TGTGCCAGCAGCTTAGGAGGGAGGGAGACCCAGTACTTC,CASSLGGRETQYF,TRBV7-2,TRBJ2-5,NA,NA
TGTGCCATCAGCGGGGGGGAGCGCACGAACACTGAAGCTTTCTTT,CAISGGERTNTEAFF,TRBV10-3,TRBJ1-1,NA,NA
TGCGCCAGCAGTGATACCGAAAAACTGTTTTTT,CASSDTEKLFF,TRBV10-2,TRBJ1-4,few,NA
TGTGCCAGCAGTTCTACCGGGGCATCTTTGAACACTGAAGCTTTCTTT,CASSSTGASLNTEAFF,TRBV28,TRBJ1-1,NA,NA
TGTGCCAGCAGCCAAGGAGGCGCTAATGAAAAACTGTTTTTT,CASSQGGANEKLFF,TRBV3-1/TRBV3-2,TRBJ1-4,NA,NA
TGTGCCAGCAGTTTCACCGAGGACAGAGAGACCCAGTACTTC,CASSFTEDRETQYF,TRBV6-2/TRBV6-3,TRBJ2-5,NA,NA
TGTGCCAGCAGTTACTCGACTCTTCTGCCTAATGAGCAGTTCTTC,CASSYSTLLPNEQFF,TRBV6-2/TRBV6-3,TRBJ2-1,few,NA
TGTGCCAGCAGTTACGTCGGCGGGGCCAACGTCCTGACTTTC,CASSYVGGANVLTF,TRBV6-2/TRBV6-3,TRBJ2-6,NA,NA
TGTGCCAGCAGTTTAACAGTAACCCTCACTGGGGCTGAAGCTTTCTTT,CASSLTVTLTGAEAFF,TRBV28,TRBJ1-1,few,NA
TGTGCCAGCAGGCGGAGCTCTGGAAACACCATATATTTT,CASRRSSGNTIYF,TRBV12-3/TRBV12-4,TRBJ1-3,few,NA
TGTGCCACCAGCAGAGACAGGGCCCAAGAGACCCAGTACTTC,CATSRDRAQETQYF,TRBV15,TRBJ2-5,NA,NA
TGTGCCAGCAGTTTTGGGGGGATGAACACTGAAGCTTTCTTT,CASSFGGMNTEAFF,TRBV28,TRBJ1-1,once,NA
TGTGCCAGCAGCCTCCTAGCTTACGAGCAGTACTTC,CASSLLAYEQYF,TRBV3-1/TRBV3-2,TRBJ2-7,NA,NA
TGTGCCAGCAGACTAGCGGGAGGGCCCCGGGAGCTGTTTTTT,CASRLAGGPRELFF,TRBV4-2,TRBJ2-2,NA,TRBD2
TGTGCCAGCAGTGAACCAGTTTTAGAGACCCAGTACTTC,CASSEPVLETQYF,TRBV6-1,TRBJ2-5,NA,NA
TGTGCCAGGGCTTGGCAGAGGGGTCAGCCCCAGCATTTT,CARAWQRGQPQHF,TRBV5-3,TRBJ1-5,NA,NA
TGTGCCAGCAGTTCTCGAGGGGTCTCCAATCAGCCCCAGCATTTT,CASSSRGVSNQPQHF,TRBV7-2,TRBJ1-5,NA,NA
TGTGCCAGCACAGGTTATAGGGCTTTCTTT,CASTGYRAFF,TRBV27,TRBJ1-1,NA,NA
TGCGCCAGCAGCGGACAGGGGAATGAGCAGTTCTTC,CASSGQGNEQFF,TRBV5-1,TRBJ2-1,NA,TRBD1
TGTGCCAGCAGTCGAGGACCGAGTGACGAGCAGTACTTC,CASSRGPSDEQYF,TRBV12-3/TRBV12-4,TRBJ2-7,NA,NA
TGTGCCAGCAGTGAAAGAGGGGGACGGGATGAAAAACTGTTTTTT,CASSERGGRDEKLFF,TRBV6-1,TRBJ1-4,NA,NA
TGTGCCAGCAGCCCGAGGGGCCCGGGACAGGGTAACACTGAAGCTTTCTTT,CASSPRGPGQGNTEAFF,TRBV7-8,TRBJ1-1,NA,TRBD1
TGCGCCAGCAGCCAAGTTGTCGGGGGCCCGAACACTGAAGCTTTCTTT,CASSQVVGGPNTEAFF,TRBV4-1,TRBJ1-1,few,NA
TGTGCCAGCAGCGTCGGGGCTGTAACATTGTGGGGACAAGGGGTGAGGGAGCAGTACTTC,CASSVGAVTLWGQGVREQYF,TRBV5-5,TRBJ2-7,once,NA
TGTGCCCCGGGTCGGGGGCCCTATGGCTACACCTTC,CAPGRGPYGYTF,TRBV2,TRBJ1-2,once,NA
TGCGCCAGCAGCTTGGGACAGGGTTTAGAGACCCAGTACTTC,CASSLGQGLETQYF,TRBV5-1,TRBJ2-5,NA,TRBD1
TGTGCCAGCAGCGAGGGACAGGGGCCCTCCTACGAGCAGTACTTC,CASSEGQGPSYEQYF,TRBV6-4,TRBJ2-7,NA,TRBD1
TGTGCCAGCAGCTTTGGTGCAACGGGGGGTACTGAAGCTTTCTTT,CASSFGATGGTEAFF,TRBV5-6,TRBJ1-1,once,NA
TGTGCCAGCTCTCCCGGACGCAGCTCCTACGAGCAGTACTTC,CASSPGRSSYEQYF,TRBV18,TRBJ2-7,NA,NA